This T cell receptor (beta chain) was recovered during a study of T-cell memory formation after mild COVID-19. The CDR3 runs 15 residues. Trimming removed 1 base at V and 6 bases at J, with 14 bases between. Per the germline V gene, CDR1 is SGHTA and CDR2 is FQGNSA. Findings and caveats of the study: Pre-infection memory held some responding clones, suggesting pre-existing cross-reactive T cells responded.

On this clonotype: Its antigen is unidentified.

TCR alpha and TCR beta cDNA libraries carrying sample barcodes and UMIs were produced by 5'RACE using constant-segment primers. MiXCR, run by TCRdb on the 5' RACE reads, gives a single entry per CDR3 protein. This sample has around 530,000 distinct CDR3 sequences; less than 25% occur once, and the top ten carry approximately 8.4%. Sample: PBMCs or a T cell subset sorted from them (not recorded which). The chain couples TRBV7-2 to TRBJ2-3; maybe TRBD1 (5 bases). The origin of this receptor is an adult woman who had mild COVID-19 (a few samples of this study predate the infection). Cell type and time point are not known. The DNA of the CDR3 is TGTGCCAGCAGCTTAGATCGACGGCCAGGGGATACGCAGTATTTT. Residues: CASSLDRRPGDTQYF.